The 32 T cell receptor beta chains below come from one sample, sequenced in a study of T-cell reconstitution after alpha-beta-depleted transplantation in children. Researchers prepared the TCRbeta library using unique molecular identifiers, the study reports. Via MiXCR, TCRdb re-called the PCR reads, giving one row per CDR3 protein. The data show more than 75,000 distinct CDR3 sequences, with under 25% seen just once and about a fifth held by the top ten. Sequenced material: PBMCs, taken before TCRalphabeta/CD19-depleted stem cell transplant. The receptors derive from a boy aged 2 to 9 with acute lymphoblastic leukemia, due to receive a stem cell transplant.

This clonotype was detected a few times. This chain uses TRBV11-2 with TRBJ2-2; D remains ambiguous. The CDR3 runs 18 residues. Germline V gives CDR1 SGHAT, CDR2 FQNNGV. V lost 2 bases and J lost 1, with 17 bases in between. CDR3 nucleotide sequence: TGTGCCAGCAGCTTACACCCTTTCGGCTTCCAGAACACCGGGGAGCTGTTTTTT. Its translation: CASSLHPFGFQNTGELFF.

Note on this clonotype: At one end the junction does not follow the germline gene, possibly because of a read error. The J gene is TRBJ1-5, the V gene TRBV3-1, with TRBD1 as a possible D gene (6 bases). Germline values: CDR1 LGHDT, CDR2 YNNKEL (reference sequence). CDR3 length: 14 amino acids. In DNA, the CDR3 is TGTGCCAGCAGCCGAACGGACAGCAGTCAGCCCCAGCATTTT. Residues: CASSRTDSSQPQHF.

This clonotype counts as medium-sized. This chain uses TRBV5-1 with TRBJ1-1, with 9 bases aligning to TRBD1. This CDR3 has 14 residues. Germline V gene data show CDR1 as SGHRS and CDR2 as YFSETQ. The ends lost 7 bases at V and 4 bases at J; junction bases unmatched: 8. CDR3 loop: CASSFQDRGTEAFF. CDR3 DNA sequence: TGCGCCAGCTCCTTTCAGGACAGGGGCACTGAAGCTTTCTTT.

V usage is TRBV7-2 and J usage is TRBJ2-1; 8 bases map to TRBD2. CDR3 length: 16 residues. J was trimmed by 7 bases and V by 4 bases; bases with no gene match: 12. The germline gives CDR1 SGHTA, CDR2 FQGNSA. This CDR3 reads CASSYPGTSLINEQFF. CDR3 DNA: TGTGCCAGCAGCTACCCCGGGACTAGTCTAATTAATGAGCAGTTCTTC.

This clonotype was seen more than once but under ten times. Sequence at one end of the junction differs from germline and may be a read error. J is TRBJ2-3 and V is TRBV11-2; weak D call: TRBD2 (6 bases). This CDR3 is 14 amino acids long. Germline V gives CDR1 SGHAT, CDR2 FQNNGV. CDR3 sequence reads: CASSLDRGTAVENF. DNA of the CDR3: TGTGCCAGCAGCTTAGATCGAGGGACTGCCGTAGAGAATTTT.

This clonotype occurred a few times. Here the CDR3 reads CASSQDWHRGYTF. As DNA, the CDR3 is TGCGCCAGCAGCCAAGATTGGCATCGAGGCTACACCTTC. The chain joins TRBV4-3 to TRBJ1-2; D is undetermined. With 0 bases removed from V and 8 bases from J, the gap between germline ends came to 10 bases. The CDR3 extends over 13 amino acids. The germline V gene encodes CDR1 LGHNA and CDR2 YSLEER.

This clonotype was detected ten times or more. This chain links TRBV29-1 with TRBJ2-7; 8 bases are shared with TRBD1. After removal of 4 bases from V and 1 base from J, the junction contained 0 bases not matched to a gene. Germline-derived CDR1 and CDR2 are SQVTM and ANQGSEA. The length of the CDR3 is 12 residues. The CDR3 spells CSVGQGSYEQYF. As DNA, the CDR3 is TGCAGCGTTGGACAGGGGTCCTACGAGCAGTACTTC.

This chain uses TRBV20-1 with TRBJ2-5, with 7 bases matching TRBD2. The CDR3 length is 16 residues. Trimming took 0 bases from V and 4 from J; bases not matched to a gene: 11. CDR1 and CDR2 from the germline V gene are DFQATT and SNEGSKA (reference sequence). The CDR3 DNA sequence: TGCAGTGCTAGAGATCGGGCTAGCGGTCTTAGAGAGACCCAGTACTTC. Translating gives CSARDRASGLRETQYF.

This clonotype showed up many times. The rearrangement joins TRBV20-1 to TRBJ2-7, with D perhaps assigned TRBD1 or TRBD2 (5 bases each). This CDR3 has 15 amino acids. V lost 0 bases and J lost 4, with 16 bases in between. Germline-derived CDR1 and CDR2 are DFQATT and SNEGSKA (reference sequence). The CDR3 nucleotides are TGCAGTGCTAGAGATGCGAGGGGTGCGGTATACGAGCAGTACTTC. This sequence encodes CSARDARGAVYEQYF.

The CDR3 here is CASSLVPSGGYTGELFF. CDR3 bases: TGCGCCAGCAGCTTGGTCCCCAGCGGAGGTTACACCGGGGAGCTGTTTTTT. The chain couples TRBV5-1 to TRBJ2-2, with D possibly being TRBD2 (5 bases). V was trimmed by 0 bases and J by 3 bases, leaving 15 bases between them. The CDR3 covers 17 residues. CDR1 SGHRS and CDR2 YFSETQ come from the germline V gene.

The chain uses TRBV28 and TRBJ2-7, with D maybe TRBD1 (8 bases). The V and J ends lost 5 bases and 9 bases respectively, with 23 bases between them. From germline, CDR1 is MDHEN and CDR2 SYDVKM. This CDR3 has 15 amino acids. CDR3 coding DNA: TGTGCCAGCAGTCACCAGCGGGACAGGAGTTCGGCGCAGTACTTC. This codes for CASSHQRDRSSAQYF.

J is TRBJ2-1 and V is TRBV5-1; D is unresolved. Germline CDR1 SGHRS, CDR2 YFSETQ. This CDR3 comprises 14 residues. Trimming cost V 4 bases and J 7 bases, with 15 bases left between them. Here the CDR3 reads CASSPAVSRNEQFF. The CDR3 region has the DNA TGCGCCAGCAGCCCGGCGGTCTCCAGAAATGAGCAGTTCTTC.

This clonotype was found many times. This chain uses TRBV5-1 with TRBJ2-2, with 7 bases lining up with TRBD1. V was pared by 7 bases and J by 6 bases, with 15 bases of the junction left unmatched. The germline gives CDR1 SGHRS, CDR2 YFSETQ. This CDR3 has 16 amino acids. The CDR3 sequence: CASSSSPGQIAGELFF. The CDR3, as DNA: TGCGCCAGCTCCTCCTCGCCGGGACAGATAGCCGGGGAGCTGTTTTTT.

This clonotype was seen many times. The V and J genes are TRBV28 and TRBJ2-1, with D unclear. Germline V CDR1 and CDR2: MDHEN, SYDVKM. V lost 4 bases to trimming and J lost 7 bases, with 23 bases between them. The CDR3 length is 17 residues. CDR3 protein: CASSSPALSSNQNEQFF. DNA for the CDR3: TGTGCCAGCAGTTCCCCCGCACTATCGTCGAACCAGAATGAGCAGTTCTTC.

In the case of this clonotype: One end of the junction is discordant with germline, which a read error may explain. The CDR3 coding sequence is TGTGCCAGCAGTCCACGGGACAGGGGAAATCAGCCCCAGCTTTTT. As protein: CASSPRDRGNQPQLF. The chain couples TRBV12-3 or TRBV12-4 to TRBJ1-5; 10 nucleotides line up with TRBD1. The CDR3 runs 15 residues.

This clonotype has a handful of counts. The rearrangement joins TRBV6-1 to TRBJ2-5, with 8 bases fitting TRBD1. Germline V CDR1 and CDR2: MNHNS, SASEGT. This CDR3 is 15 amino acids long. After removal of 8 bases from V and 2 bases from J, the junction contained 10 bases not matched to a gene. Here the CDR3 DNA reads TGTGCCAGCGGACAGGGAGTCTATCTTCAAGAGACCCAGTACTTC. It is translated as CASGQGVYLQETQYF.

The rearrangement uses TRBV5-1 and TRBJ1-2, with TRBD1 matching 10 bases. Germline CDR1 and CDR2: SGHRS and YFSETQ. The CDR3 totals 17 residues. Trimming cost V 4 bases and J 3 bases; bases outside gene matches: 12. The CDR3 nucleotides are TGCGCCAGCAGCCCTAGGACAGGGGGGGACTTATACTATGGCTACACCTTC. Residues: CASSPRTGGDLYYGYTF.

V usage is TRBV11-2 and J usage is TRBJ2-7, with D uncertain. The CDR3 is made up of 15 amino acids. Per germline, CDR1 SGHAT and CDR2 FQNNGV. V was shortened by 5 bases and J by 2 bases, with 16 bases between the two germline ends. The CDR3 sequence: CASSLRHGVTYEQYF. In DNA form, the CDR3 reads TGTGCCAGCAGCCTAAGGCATGGAGTCACCTACGAGCAGTACTTC.

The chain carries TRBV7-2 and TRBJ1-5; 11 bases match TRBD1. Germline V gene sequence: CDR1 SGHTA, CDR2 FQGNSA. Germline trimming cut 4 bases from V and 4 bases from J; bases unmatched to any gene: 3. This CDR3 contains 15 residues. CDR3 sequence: CASSYGTGGNQPQHF. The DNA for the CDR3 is TGTGCCAGCAGCTACGGGACAGGGGGGAATCAGCCCCAGCATTTT.

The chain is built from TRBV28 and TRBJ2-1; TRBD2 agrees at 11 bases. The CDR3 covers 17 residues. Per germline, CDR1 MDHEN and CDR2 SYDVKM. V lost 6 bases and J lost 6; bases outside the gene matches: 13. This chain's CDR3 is CASRPGASGRLRNEQFF. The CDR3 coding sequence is TGTGCCAGCAGGCCCGGGGCTAGCGGGAGGTTACGCAATGAGCAGTTCTTC.

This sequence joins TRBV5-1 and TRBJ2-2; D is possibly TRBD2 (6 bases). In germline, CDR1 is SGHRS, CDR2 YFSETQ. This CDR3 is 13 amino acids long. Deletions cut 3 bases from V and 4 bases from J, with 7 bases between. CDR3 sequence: CASSSGVTGELFF. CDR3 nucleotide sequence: TGCGCCAGCAGCTCGGGGGTCACCGGGGAGCTGTTTTTT.

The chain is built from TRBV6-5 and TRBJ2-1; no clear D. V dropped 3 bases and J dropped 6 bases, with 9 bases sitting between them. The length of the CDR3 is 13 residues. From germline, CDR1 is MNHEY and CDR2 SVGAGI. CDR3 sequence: CASSYRRSNEQFF. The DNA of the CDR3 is TGTGCCAGCAGTTATCGGCGTTCCAATGAGCAGTTCTTC.

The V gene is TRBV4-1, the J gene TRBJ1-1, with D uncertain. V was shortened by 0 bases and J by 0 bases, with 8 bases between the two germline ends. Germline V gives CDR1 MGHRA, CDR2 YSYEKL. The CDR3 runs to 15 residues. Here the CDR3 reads CASSQEGNVNTEAFF. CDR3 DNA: TGCGCCAGCAGCCAAGAAGGGAACGTGAACACTGAAGCTTTCTTT.

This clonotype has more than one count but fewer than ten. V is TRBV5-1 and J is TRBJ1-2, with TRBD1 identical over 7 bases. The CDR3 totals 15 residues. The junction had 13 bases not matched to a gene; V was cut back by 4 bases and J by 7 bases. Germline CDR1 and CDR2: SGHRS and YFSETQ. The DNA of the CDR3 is TGCGCCAGCAGCCCCCAGGGGGGGGCGCCGGTTGGCTACACCTTC. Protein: CASSPQGGAPVGYTF.

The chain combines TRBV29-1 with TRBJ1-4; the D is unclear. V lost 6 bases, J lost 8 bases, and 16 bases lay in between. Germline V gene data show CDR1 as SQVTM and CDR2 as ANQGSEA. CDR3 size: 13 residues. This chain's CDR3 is CSVSPAGLEKLFF. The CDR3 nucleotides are TGCAGCGTCTCCCCCGCGGGGTTAGAAAAACTGTTTTTT. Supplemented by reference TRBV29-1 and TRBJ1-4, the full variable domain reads SAVISQKPSRDICQRGTSLTIQCQVDSQVTMMFWYRQQPGQSLTLIATANQGSEATYESGFVIDKFPISRPNLTFSTLTVSNMSPEDSSIYLCSVSPAGLEKLFFGSGTQLSVL.

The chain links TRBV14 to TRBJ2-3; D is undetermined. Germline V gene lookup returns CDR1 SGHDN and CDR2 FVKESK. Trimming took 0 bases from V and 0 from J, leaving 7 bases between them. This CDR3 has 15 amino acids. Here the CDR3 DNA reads TGTGCCAGCAGCCAAGATCCCCTAAGCACAGATACGCAGTATTTT. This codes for CASSQDPLSTDTQYF.

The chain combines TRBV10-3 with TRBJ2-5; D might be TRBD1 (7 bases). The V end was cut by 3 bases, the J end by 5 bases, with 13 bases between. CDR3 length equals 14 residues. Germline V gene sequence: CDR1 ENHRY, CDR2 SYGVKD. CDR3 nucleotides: TGTGCCATCAGTGAACAGGGGACTTGGGAGACCCAGTACTTC. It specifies CAISEQGTWETQYF.

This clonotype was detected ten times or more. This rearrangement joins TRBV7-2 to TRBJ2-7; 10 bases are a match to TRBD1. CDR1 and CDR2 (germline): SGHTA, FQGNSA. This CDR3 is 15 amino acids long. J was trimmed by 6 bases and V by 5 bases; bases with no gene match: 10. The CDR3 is CASSIRGTGDPEQYF. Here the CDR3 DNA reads TGTGCCAGCAGCATACGGGGGACAGGGGACCCCGAGCAGTACTTC.

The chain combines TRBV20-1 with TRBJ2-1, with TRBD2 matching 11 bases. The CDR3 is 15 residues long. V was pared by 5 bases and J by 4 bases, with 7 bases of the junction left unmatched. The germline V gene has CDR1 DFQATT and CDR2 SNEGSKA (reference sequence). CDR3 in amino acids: CSAQKGTSGYNEQFF. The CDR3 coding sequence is TGCAGTGCTCAAAAAGGGACTAGCGGATACAATGAGCAGTTCTTC.

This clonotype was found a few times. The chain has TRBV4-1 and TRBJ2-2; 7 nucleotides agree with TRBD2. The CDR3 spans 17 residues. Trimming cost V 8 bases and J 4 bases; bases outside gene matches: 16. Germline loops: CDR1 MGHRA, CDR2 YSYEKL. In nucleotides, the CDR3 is TGCGCCAGCGAGGCTAGCGGAGGGCAGGGTAGCACCGGGGAGCTGTTTTTT. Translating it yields CASEASGGQGSTGELFF.

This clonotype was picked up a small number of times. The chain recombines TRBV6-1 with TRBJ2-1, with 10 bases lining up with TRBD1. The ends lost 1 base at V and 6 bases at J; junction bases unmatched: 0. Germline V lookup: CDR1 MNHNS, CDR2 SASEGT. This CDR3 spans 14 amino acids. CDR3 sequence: CASSEGTGGNEQFF. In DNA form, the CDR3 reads TGTGCCAGCAGTGAAGGGACAGGGGGCAATGAGCAGTTCTTC.

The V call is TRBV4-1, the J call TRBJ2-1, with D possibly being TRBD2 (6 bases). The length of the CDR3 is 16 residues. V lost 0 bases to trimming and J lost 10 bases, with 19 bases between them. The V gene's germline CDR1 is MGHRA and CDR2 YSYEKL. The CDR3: CASSQEQLAGGLEQFF. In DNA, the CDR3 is TGCGCCAGCAGCCAAGAACAGCTAGCCGGGGGATTGGAGCAGTTCTTC.